This is a list of T cell receptor beta chains from one sample in a study of blood T cell repertoires in COVID-19. Some clones are missing from TCRdb's copy, which holds only in-frame ones; the method was immunoSEQ multiplex PCR. The sample carries fewer than 400,000 clones, over 70% recorded once. Specimen: PBMCs or T cells enriched from blood (not recorded which). The source of these receptors is a man aged 25 to 40 who had recovered from COVID-19. Each CDR3 is given without its conserved first and last residue.

length	V	J	CDR3
12	TRBV24-1	TRBJ1-4	ATSDPGQGKKLF
12	TRBV18	TRBJ1-1	ASSPGQGATEAF
13	TRBV7-9	TRBJ1-5	ASSLGTGGNQPQH
16	TRBV10-3	TRBJ2-2	AISELPTRTGGTGELF
13	TRBV9	TRBJ2-1	ASSVQEVSYNEQF
12	TRBV2	TRBJ1-2	ASSGTGDRRGYT
12	TRBV19	TRBJ1-5	ASSSTGGGQPQH
13	TRBV5-6	TRBJ2-7	ASSLVQGESYEQY
12	TRBV7-9	TRBJ1-1	ASTLVVQGTEAF
13	TRBV5-6	TRBJ2-7	ASSAWDRDSYEQY
14	TRBV4-2	TRBJ2-5	ASSQDLSGGEETQY
13	TRBV24-1	TRBJ2-2	ATSTQGAYTGELF
11	TRBV2	TRBJ1-1	ASSDTGNTEAF
11	TRBV6-5	TRBJ2-7	ASRQGLVSEQY
10	TRBV2	TRBJ1-1	ASRSGGPEAF
12	TRBV3-1/TRBV3-2	TRBJ1-1	ASSRDRGNTEAF
13	TRBV24-1	TRBJ2-3	ATSDDGTRSDTQY
11	TRBV10-1	TRBJ1-1	ASSRQTNTEAF
12	TRBV7-9	TRBJ1-2	ASSLDSRLVGYT
14	TRBV4-1	TRBJ1-2	ASSHNRGISNYGYT
14	TRBV24-1	TRBJ2-2	ATSDLTGANTGELF
16	TRBV5-1	TRBJ2-6	ASSTWTGAPSGANVLT
11	TRBV12-3/TRBV12-4	TRBJ1-1	ASSLLGSTEAF
13	TRBV11-3	TRBJ2-7	ASSYRDRGSYEQY
14	TRBV6-1	TRBJ2-1	ASSEGGSGIYNEQF
10	TRBV10-3	TRBJ1-2	AVQGFHYGYT
13	TRBV6-9	TRBJ1-1	ASSYLGATNTEAF
14	TRBV7-6	TRBJ2-2	ASSRGLAANTGELF
14	TRBV18	TRBJ2-2	ASSPPYSGDTGELF
14	TRBV11-2	TRBJ2-1	ASRFIRDRVGNEQF
13	TRBV18	TRBJ1-2	ASSPPGQVLDGYT
15	TRBV5-1	TRBJ2-2	ASSPALGLMNTGELF
13	TRBV2	TRBJ2-1	ASSEGLAGYNEQF
11	TRBV19	TRBJ2-3	ASSPTATDTQY
12	TRBV2	TRBJ1-1	ATIPRGGVTEAF
13	TRBV11-3	TRBJ2-1	ASSLGLAGYNEQF
14	TRBV5-1	TRBJ2-2	ASSLEGGHQTGELF
11	TRBV6-5	TRBJ1-1	ASSFGLNTEAF
11	TRBV7-9	TRBJ2-7	ASSPGLSYEQY
13	TRBV20-1	TRBJ2-2	SASRQGVYTGELF
14	TRBV5-1	TRBJ2-2	ASSSQGDPNTGELF
11	TRBV5-6	TRBJ1-1	ASSVQGRTEAF
12	TRBV25-1	TRBJ1-1	ASSPQGALTEAF
13	TRBV13	TRBJ2-1	ASSFEAGGMYEQF
11	TRBV11-2	TRBJ2-1	ASSLAGENEQF
11	TRBV20-1	TRBJ2-1	SASDRGGDEQF